This T cell receptor beta chain was recovered during a study of T cell responses to AZD1222 COVID-19 vaccine. Only in-frame clones appear in the TCRdb table, and some are missing; sequencing was by immunoSEQ multiplex PCR. The sample records 130,000 or so clones, roughly nine tenths being singletons. Study-wide findings and caveats: Repertoires were collected only later (after the peak T cell response had occurred). Spike-specific TCR breadth and depth rose after two AZD1222 doses. Among those given AZD1222, only five or six were seropositive at baseline. Among spike-specific TCRs, nearly half reportedly target unmutated variant regions.

A remark on this clone: Its antigen is unknown.

V was shortened by 2 bases and J by 4 bases, with 11 bases between the two germline ends. CDR1 MNHEY and CDR2 SVGAGI come from the germline V gene. The CDR3 is 14 residues long. The sample here was peripheral blood, taken on day 0 of AZD1222 vaccination. The V and J genes are TRBV6-5 and TRBJ1-2; D is uncertain. This receptor was taken from an adult in good health. The CDR3 DNA is TGTGCCAGCAGTTACCGGGGTAGCGGCTATGGCTACACCTTC. It yields the protein CASSYRGSGYGYTF.